The 15 T cell receptor beta chains below come from one sample, sequenced in a study of PD-1 blockade in mismatch repair-deficient tumors. Specified time point: roughly ten-day in vitro stimulation with candidate neoantigen peptide 4. TCRdb keeps only in-frame clones here, not all; method: immunoSEQ multiplex PCR. The repertoire includes about 13,000 clones, around 84% of them detected once, and 20% to 25% sits in the top ten. Antigens for these TCRs are unknown. The material was cells cultured in vitro, obtained from a patient treated with pembrolizumab. These receptors were taken from an adult with mismatch repair-deficient cancer.

The V call is TRBV2, the J call TRBJ1-3, with D hard to call. The CDR3 runs 12 residues. V lost 6 bases, J lost 0 bases, and 3 bases lay in between. Germline lookup yields CDR1 SNHLY and CDR2 FYNNEI. The CDR3, as DNA: TGTGCCAGCAGGGGCTCTGGAAACACCATATATTTT. Residues: CASRGSGNTIYF.

This clone showed up just once. The rearrangement links TRBV10-3 to TRBJ2-7, with D possibly being TRBD2 (5 bases). Looked up from germline, CDR1 is ENHRY and CDR2 is SYGVKD. V was shortened by 7 bases and J by 0 bases, with 13 bases between the two germline ends. The CDR3 is 14 residues long. CDR3 in amino acids: CAITDSGLSYEQYF. Written as DNA, the CDR3 is TGTGCCATCACGGACTCAGGACTCTCCTACGAGCAGTACTTC.

The chain links TRBV13 to TRBJ2-4, with 13 bases matching TRBD2. CDR3 length: 18 amino acids. CDR1 PRHDT and CDR2 FYEKMQ come from the germline V gene (reference sequence). V shed 2 bases, J shed 1 base, and the junction held 5 bases outside the gene matches. In nucleotides, the CDR3 is TGTGCCAGCAGCTTAAGGACTAGCGGGAGTCGGGCCAAAAACATTCAGTACTTC. Amino acids: CASSLRTSGSRAKNIQYF.

The genes are TRBV5-1 and TRBJ1-1; D not certain. Germline CDR1 SGHRS, CDR2 YFSETQ. The V gene lost 1 base and the J gene lost 0 bases, with 7 bases spanning the gap. The CDR3 length is 14 residues. DNA for the CDR3: TGCGCCAGCAGCTTGTTCGGGGTGAACACTGAAGCTTTCTTT. Encoded protein: CASSLFGVNTEAFF.

This clone was recorded a few times. The chain is built from TRBV6-5 and TRBJ1-1; unclear D gene. There are 12 residues in the CDR3. Germline lookup yields CDR1 MNHEY and CDR2 SVGAGI. Trimming removed 6 bases from V and 4 bases from J, with 9 bases in between. In nucleotides, the CDR3 is TGTGCCAGCAGCTCCTTTGGCACTGAAGCTTTCTTT. This translates into CASSSFGTEAFF.

The chain uses TRBV10-3 and TRBJ2-1; D gene unclear. CDR1 and CDR2 (germline): ENHRY, SYGVKD. This CDR3 contains 16 residues. The germline V and J ends were trimmed by 2 bases and 6 bases, with 17 bases remaining between them. CDR3 nucleotides: TGTGCCATCAGTGAGCCGGCTAGAGACCACCTCAATGAGCAGTTCTTC. This codes for CAISEPARDHLNEQFF.

The CDR3 loop reads CAWSGLAGVSYNEQFF. Written as DNA, the CDR3 is TGTGCCTGGAGTGGACTAGCGGGAGTTTCCTACAATGAGCAGTTCTTC. The chain has TRBV30 and TRBJ2-1, with TRBD2 matching over 12 bases. The CDR3 has 16 residues. V trimming: 1 base; J trimming: 1 base; junction bases outside the gene matches: 2. Germline CDR1 is GTSNPN and CDR2 is SVGIG (reference sequence).

DNA of the CDR3: TGTGCCAGCAGCGTGACGGGACTAGCGGGAGTCGAGCAGTACTTC. Translation gives CASSVTGLAGVEQYF. V and J are TRBV5-6 and TRBJ2-7, with 14 bases that match TRBD2. Germline V gives CDR1 SGHDT, CDR2 YYEEEE. V gave up 4 bases and J gave up 6 bases; unmatched junction bases: 6. CDR3 length equals 15 residues. The full variable domain, rest sourced from reference TRBV5-6 and TRBJ2-7, is DAGVTQSPTHLIKTRGQQVTLRCSPKSGHDTVSWYQQALGQGPQFIFQYYEEEERQRGNFPDRFSGHQFPNYSSELNVNALLLGDSALYLCASSVTGLAGVEQYFGPGTRLTVT.

The chain combines TRBV11-2 with TRBJ2-3, with 7 bases lining up with TRBD2. The ends lost 4 bases at V and 2 bases at J; junction bases unmatched: 6. Looked up from germline, CDR1 is SGHAT and CDR2 is FQNNGV. This CDR3 has 15 amino acids. In nucleotides, the CDR3 is TGTGCCAGCAGCTCCCGACTAGCTCCCACAGATACGCAGTATTTT. This translates into CASSSRLAPTDTQYF.

The chain couples TRBV23-1 to TRBJ2-1; TRBD2 matches 8 bases. TRBV23-1 qualifies as an ORF whose function is uncertain. This CDR3 is built from 17 residues. The J segment lost 0 bases and the V segment lost 3 bases, leaving 7 bases of the junction unmatched. The CDR3: CASSHTSGTSSYNEQFF. DNA of the CDR3: TGCGCCAGCAGTCACACGTCCGGGACTAGCTCCTACAATGAGCAGTTCTTC.

The chain employs TRBV28 and TRBJ2-3; 8 bases match TRBD1. The CDR3 has 13 amino acids. CDR1 and CDR2 from the germline V gene are MDHEN and SYDVKM. V lost 8 bases, J lost 2 bases, and 3 bases stayed unmatched. CDR3 region: CASWDRHTDTQYF. DNA of the CDR3: TGTGCCAGCTGGGACAGGCACACAGATACGCAGTATTTT. Together with reference TRBV28 and TRBJ2-3, the CDR3 gives the full variable domain: DVKVTQSSRYLVKRTGEKVFLECVQDMDHENMFWYRQDPGLGLRLIYFSYDVKMKEKGDIPEGYSVSREKKERFSLILESASTNQTSMYLCASWDRHTDTQYFGPGTRLTVL.

The rearrangement uses TRBV5-1 and TRBJ2-3; tentatively, D is TRBD1 (5 bases). Germline CDR1 reads SGHRS; CDR2 reads YFSETQ. Between the trimmed V and J ends, which lost 7 bases and 3 bases, there was a span of 15 bases. The CDR3 spans 14 residues. CDR3 region: CASGLQGGTDTQYF. CDR3 DNA sequence: TGCGCCAGCGGCCTCCAGGGTGGGACAGATACGCAGTATTTT.

The rearrangement links TRBV5-1 to TRBJ2-5; TRBD1 matches 9 bases. The CDR3 is 17 residues long. Germline V gene lookup returns CDR1 SGHRS and CDR2 YFSETQ. Germline trimming cut 0 bases from V and 1 base from J; bases unmatched to any gene: 7. CDR3 loop: CASSLERTGDLQETQYF. In nucleotides, the CDR3 is TGCGCCAGCAGCTTGGAAAGGACAGGGGACCTCCAAGAGACCCAGTACTTC.

The chain is built from TRBV6-1 and TRBJ1-3; D unclear. V gave up 6 bases and J gave up 8 bases, with 11 bases separating them. The CDR3 length is 12 residues. CDR1 is MNHNS and CDR2 is SASEGT in the germline V gene. Here the CDR3 reads CASRAEGDTIYF. In DNA, the CDR3 is TGTGCCAGCAGAGCCGAGGGCGACACCATATATTTT.

The chain has TRBV10-3 and TRBJ2-5; 9 nucleotides line up with TRBD2. The ends lost 1 base at V and 5 bases at J; junction bases unmatched: 14. From germline, CDR1 is ENHRY and CDR2 SYGVKD. The CDR3 runs 18 residues. The CDR3 nucleotides read TGTGCCATCAGTGAGTTTACTAGCGGGTATCACCAGTGGGAGACCCAGTACTTC. Translation gives CAISEFTSGYHQWETQYF.